This T cell receptor beta chain was captured by sequencing in a study of cytomegalovirus exposure and HLA in healthy donors. Study overall: An early data release held approximately 80 million unique TCRs from HLA-typed donors.

Trimming shortened V by 7 bases and J by 7 bases, and 10 bases separated the two germline ends. Germline V gene lookup returns CDR1 MNHEY and CDR2 SVGAGI. The CDR3 loop spans 11 amino acids. Use of 60 Vbeta and 13 Jbeta primers characterized the PCR. Method: immunoSEQ multiplex PCR; TCRdb's copy keeps in-frame clones and lacks some. This sample's clone table lists some 110,000 clones. This receptor was taken from a man in his forties in good health and CMV-seropositive. The sequencing sample was made of PBMCs. The chain links TRBV6-5 to TRBJ1-1; D unclear. The CDR3 loop is CASTNGFEAFF. As DNA, the CDR3 is TGTGCCAGCACCAACGGGTTTGAAGCTTTCTTT.